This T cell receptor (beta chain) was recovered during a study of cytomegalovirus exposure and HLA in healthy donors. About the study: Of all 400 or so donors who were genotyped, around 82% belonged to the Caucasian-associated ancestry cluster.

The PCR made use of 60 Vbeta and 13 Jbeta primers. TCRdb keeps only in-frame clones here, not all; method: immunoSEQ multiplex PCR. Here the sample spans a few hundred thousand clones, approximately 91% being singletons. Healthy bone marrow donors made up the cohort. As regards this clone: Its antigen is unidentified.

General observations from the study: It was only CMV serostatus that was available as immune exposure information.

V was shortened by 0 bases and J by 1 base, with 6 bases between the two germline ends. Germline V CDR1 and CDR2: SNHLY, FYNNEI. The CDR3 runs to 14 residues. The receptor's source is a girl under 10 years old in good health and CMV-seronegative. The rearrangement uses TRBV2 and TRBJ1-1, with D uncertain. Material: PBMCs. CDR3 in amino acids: CASSEARSNTEAFF. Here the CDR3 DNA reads TGTGCCAGCAGTGAAGCCAGGTCGAACACTGAAGCTTTCTTT. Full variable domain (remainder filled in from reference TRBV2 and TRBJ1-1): EPEVTQTPSHQVTQMGQEVILRCVPISNHLYFYWYRQILGQKVEFLVSFYNNEISEKSEIFDDQFSVERPDGSNFTLKIRSTKLEDSAMYFCASSEARSNTEAFFGQGTRLTVV.